This T cell receptor beta chain appears in the sequencing data of a study of identical twins' blood T cells. Whole-study results and caveats: Abundant TCRbeta CDR3s overlapped more between twins than with unrelated donors.

V was pared by 0 bases and J by 0 bases, with 18 bases between. Germline CDR1 and CDR2: LGHNT and FRNRAP. The CDR3 consists of 19 residues. TCRdb itself ran the 5' RACE reads through MiXCR, one entry per CDR3 protein. The repertoire holds hundreds of thousands of distinct CDR3 sequences, with roughly 30% as singletons. Note on this clonotype: Its antigen is still unknown.

This chain uses TRBV12-5 with TRBJ2-1; the D gene is possibly TRBD1 (6 bases). The source material was PBMCs. This sequence originates from a woman aged 18 to 55 in good health. CDR3 nucleotides: TGTGCTAGTGGTTTGGTAGGGTCGAAGGGGGTTCACTCCTACAATGAGCAGTTCTTC. It translates to CASGLVGSKGVHSYNEQFF.